The sequence of this T cell receptor (beta chain) was determined in a study of blood T cells in healthy people across ages. Study-level background: Template-switching capture recovered about one barcoded beta molecule per two T cells.

Per sample, a minimum of 6.5 million PBMCs were isolated. Combining a sample-barcoded 5' primer with a J-beta primer mix, a second PCR ran for 7 to 11 cycles. TCRdb independently ran MiXCR on the 5' RACE reads; one entry per CDR3 protein. The table shows nearly 800,000 distinct CDR3 sequences, with more than 20% occurring only once. Germline V gene lookup returns CDR1 MNHEY and CDR2 SMNVEV (reference sequence). V was clipped by 5 bases and J by 7 bases; unmatched bases: 6. This CDR3 comprises 13 residues. These data were also reused for a study on T cells of mothers and their children. From that paper: A few healthy Caucasian mothers and their six children were the donors.

What was sequenced was blood. V and J are TRBV27 and TRBJ2-5, with 8 positions matching TRBD1. This clonotype was sampled from a boy under 18 in good health. The CDR3 spells CASSGTGYGTQYF. CDR3 DNA sequence: TGTGCCAGCAGTGGGACAGGTTATGGGACCCAGTACTTC.